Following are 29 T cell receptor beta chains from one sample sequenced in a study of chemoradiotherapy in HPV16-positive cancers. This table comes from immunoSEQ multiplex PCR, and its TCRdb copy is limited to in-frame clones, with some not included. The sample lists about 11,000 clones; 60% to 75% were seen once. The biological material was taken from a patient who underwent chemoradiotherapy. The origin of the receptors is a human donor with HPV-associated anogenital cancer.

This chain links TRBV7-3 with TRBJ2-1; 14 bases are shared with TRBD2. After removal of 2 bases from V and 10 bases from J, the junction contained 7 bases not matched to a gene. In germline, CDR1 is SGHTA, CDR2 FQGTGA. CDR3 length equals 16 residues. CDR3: CASSLGGTSGRGEQFF. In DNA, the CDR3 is TGTGCCAGCAGCTTAGGAGGGACTAGCGGGAGAGGGGAGCAGTTCTTC. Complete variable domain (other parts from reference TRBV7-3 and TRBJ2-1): GAGVSQTPSNKVTEKGKYVELRCDPISGHTALYWYRQSLGQGPEFLIYFQGTGAADDSGLPNDRFFAVRPEGSVSTLKIQRTERGDSAVYLCASSLGGTSGRGEQFFGPGTRLTVL.

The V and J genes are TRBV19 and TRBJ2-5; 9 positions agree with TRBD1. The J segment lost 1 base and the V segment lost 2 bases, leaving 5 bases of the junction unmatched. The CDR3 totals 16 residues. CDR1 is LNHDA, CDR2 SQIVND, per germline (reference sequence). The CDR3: CASSIRGTGTQETQYF. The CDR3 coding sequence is TGTGCCAGTAGTATACGCGGGACAGGGACCCAAGAGACCCAGTACTTC. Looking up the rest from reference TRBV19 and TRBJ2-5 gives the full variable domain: DGGITQSPKYLFRKEGQNVTLSCEQNLNHDAMYWYRQDPGQGLRLIYYSQIVNDFQKGDIAEGYSVSREKKESFPLTVTSAQKNPTAFYLCASSIRGTGTQETQYFGPGTRLLVL.

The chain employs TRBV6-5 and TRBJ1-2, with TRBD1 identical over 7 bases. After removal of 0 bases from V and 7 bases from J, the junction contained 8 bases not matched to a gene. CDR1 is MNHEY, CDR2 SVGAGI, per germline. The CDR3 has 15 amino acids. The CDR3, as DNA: TGTGCCAGCAGTTACTCCCTCGGACAGGAGGTTGGCTACACCTTC. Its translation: CASSYSLGQEVGYTF.

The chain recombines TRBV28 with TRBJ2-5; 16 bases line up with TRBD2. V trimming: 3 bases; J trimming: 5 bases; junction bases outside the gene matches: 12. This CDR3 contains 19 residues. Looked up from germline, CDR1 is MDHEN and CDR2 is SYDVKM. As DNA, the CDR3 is TGTGCCAGCAGTTTTTCGGGACTAGCGGGAGGGCCGGACTCGGAGACCCAGTACTTC. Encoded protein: CASSFSGLAGGPDSETQYF. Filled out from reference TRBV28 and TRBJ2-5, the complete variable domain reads DVKVTQSSRYLVKRTGEKVFLECVQDMDHENMFWYRQDPGLGLRLIYFSYDVKMKEKGDIPEGYSVSREKKERFSLILESASTNQTSMYLCASSFSGLAGGPDSETQYFGPGTRLLVL.

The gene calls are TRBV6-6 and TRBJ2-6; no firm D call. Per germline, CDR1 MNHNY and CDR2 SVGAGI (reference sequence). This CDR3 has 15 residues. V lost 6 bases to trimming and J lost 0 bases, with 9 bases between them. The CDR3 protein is CASSVTDSGANVLTF. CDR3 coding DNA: TGTGCCAGCAGCGTTACAGACTCTGGGGCCAACGTCCTGACTTTC.

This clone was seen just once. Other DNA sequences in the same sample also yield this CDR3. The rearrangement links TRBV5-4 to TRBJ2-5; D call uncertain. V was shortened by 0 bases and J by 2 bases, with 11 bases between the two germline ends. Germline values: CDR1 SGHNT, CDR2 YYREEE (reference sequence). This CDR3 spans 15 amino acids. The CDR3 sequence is CASSLVGENQETQYF. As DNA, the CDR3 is TGTGCCAGCAGCTTGGTTGGGGAAAATCAAGAGACCCAGTACTTC.

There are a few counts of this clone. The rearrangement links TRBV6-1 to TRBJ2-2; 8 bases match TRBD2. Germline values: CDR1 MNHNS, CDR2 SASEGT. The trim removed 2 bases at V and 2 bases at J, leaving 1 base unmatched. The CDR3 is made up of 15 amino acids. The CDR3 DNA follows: TGTGCCAGCAGTGAAAGCGGGAGAAACACCGGGGAGCTGTTTTTT. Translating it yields CASSESGRNTGELFF.

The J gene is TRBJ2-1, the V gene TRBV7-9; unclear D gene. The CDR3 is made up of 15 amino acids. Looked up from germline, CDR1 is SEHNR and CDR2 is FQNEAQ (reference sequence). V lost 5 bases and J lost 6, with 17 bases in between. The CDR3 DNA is TGTGCCAGCAGCCCGAAGTTCCGCCTAGGCAATGAGCAGTTCTTC. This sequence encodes CASSPKFRLGNEQFF.

The CDR3 loop is CASSPLGTSGETQYF. The CDR3 bases are TGCGCCAGCAGCCCCTTAGGTACTAGCGGAGAGACCCAGTACTTC. The genes are TRBV4-3 and TRBJ2-5, with 8 bases that match TRBD2. Looked up from germline, CDR1 is LGHNA and CDR2 is YSLEER. The CDR3 is 15 residues long. V lost 4 bases and J lost 4; bases outside the gene matches: 8.

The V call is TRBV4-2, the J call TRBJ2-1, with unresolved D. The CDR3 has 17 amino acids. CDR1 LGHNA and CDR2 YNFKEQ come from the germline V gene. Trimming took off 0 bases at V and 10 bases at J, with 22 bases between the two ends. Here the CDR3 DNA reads TGTGCCAGCAGCCAAGATGCCCGGGCGAAGGTTGTGCGCGAGCAGTTCTTC. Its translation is CASSQDARAKVVREQFF.

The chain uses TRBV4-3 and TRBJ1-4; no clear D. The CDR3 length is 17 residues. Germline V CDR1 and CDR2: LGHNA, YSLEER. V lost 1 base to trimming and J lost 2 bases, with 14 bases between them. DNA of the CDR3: TGCGCCAGCAGCCAAGGAACACGACGGTTCACTAATGAAAAACTGTTTTTT. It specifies CASSQGTRRFTNEKLFF.

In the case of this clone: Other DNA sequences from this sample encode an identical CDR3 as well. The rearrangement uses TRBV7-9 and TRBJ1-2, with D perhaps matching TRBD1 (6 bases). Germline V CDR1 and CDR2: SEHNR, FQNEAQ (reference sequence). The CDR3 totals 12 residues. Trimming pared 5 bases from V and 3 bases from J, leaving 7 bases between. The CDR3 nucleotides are TGTGCCAGCAGCCCAGGGGACTATGGCTACACCTTC. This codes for CASSPGDYGYTF. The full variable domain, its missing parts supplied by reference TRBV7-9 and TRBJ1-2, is DTGVSQNPRHKITKRGQNVTFRCDPISEHNRLYWYRQTLGQGPEFLTYFQNEAQLEKSRLLSDRFSAERPKGSFSTLEIQRTEQGDSAMYLCASSPGDYGYTFGSGTRLTVV.

The chain's CDR3 is CASSPSGGDTQYF. Here the CDR3 DNA reads TGTGCCAGCAGCCCCTCAGGGGGAGATACGCAGTATTTT. The V and J genes are TRBV5-5 and TRBJ2-3, with 7 bases lining up with TRBD1. Germline CDR1 is SGHKS and CDR2 is YYEKEE (reference sequence). There are 13 residues in the CDR3. J lost 5 bases, V lost 4 bases, and 4 bases had no gene match. Supplemented by reference TRBV5-5 and TRBJ2-3, the full variable domain reads DAGVTQSPTHLIKTRGQQVTLRCSPISGHKSVSWYQQVLGQGPQFIFQYYEKEERGRGNFPDRFSARQFPNYSSELNVNALLLGDSALYLCASSPSGGDTQYFGPGTRLTVL.

CDR3 DNA: TGTGCCATCAAAAACAGATCCACTGAAGCTTTCTTT. Amino acids: CAIKNRSTEAFF. The chain employs TRBV10-3 and TRBJ1-1; D unclear. This CDR3 is 12 amino acids long. Between the trimmed V and J ends, which lost 7 bases and 4 bases, there was a span of 10 bases. Germline CDR1 ENHRY, CDR2 SYGVKD.

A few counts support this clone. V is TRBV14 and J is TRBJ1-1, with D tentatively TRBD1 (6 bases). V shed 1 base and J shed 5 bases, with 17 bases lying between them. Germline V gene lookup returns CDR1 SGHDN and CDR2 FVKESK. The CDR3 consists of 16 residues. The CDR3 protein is CASSQVGAGARTEAFF. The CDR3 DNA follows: TGTGCCAGCAGCCAAGTCGGGGCAGGGGCTCGTACTGAAGCTTTCTTT.

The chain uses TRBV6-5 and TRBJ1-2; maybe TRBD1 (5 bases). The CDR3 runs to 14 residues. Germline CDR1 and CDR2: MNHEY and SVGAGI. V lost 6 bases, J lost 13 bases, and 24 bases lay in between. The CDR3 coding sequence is TGTGCCAGCAGCATGGGACCTACTAACTATGGTGGCACCTTC. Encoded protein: CASSMGPTNYGGTF.

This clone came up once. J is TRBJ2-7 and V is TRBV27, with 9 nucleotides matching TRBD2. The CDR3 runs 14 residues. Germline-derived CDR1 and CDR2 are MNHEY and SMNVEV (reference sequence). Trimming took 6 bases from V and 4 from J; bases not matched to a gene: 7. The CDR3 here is CASSMTSGAYEQYF. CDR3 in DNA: TGTGCCAGCAGCATGACTAGCGGAGCTTACGAGCAGTACTTC.

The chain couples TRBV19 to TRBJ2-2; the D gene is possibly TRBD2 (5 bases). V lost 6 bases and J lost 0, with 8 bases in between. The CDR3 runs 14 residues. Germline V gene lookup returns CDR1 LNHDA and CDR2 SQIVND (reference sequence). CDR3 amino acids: CASRGLPNTGELFF. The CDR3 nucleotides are TGTGCCAGTAGAGGACTTCCGAACACCGGGGAGCTGTTTTTT.

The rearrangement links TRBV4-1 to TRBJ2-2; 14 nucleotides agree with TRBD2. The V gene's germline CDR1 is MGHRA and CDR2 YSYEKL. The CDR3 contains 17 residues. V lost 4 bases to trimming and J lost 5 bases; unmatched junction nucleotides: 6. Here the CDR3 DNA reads TGCGCCAGCAGCCTTAAGACTAGCGGGAGGGAGACCGGGGAGCTGTTTTTT. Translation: CASSLKTSGRETGELFF.

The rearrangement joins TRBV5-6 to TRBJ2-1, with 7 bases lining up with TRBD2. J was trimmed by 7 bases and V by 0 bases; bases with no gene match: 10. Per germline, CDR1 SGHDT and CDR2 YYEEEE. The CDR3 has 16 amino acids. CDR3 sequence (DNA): TGTGCCAGCAGCTTGGTAGACTGGGGGGGGAGAAATGAGCAGTTCTTC. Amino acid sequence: CASSLVDWGGRNEQFF. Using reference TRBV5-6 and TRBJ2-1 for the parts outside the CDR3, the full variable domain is DAGVTQSPTHLIKTRGQQVTLRCSPKSGHDTVSWYQQALGQGPQFIFQYYEEEERQRGNFPDRFSGHQFPNYSSELNVNALLLGDSALYLCASSLVDWGGRNEQFFGPGTRLTVL.

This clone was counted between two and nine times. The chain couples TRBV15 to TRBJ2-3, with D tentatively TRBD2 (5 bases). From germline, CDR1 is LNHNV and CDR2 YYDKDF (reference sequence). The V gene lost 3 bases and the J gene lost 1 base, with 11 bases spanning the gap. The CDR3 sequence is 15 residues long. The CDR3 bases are TGTGCCACCAGCAGGAGGGAGTGGGGCACAGATACGCAGTATTTT. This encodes CATSRREWGTDTQYF. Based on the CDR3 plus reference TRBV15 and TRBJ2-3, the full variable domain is DAMVIQNPRYQVTQFGKPVTLSCSQTLNHNVMYWYQQKSSQAPKLLFHYYDKDFNNEADTPDNFQSRRPNTSFCFLDIRSPGLGDTAMYLCATSRREWGTDTQYFGPGTRLTVL.

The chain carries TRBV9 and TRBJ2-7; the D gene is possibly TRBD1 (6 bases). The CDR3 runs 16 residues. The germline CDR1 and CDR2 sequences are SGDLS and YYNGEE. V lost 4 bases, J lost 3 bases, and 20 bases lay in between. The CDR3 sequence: CASSPTGGRGFYEQYF. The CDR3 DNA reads TGTGCCAGCAGCCCGACAGGAGGCAGGGGTTTCTACGAGCAGTACTTC.

CDR3 loop: CASSGGAGLFSYEQYF. The CDR3 DNA reads TGTGCCAGCAGCGGAGGGGCAGGCCTTTTCTCCTACGAGCAGTACTTC. This chain connects TRBV7-9 to TRBJ2-7; possible D gene TRBD2, 6 bases. This CDR3 has 16 residues. Trimming pared 5 bases from V and 0 bases from J, leaving 17 bases between. CDR1 and CDR2 from the germline V gene are SEHNR and FQNEAQ (reference sequence).

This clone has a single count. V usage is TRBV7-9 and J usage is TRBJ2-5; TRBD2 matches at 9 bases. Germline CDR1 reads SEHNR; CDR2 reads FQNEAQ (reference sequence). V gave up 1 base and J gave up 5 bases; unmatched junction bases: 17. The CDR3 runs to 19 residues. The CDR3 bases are TGTGCCAGCAGCTTAGAGGGCTTAGCGGGAGCACTGGCTGGCGAGACCCAGTACTTC. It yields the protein CASSLEGLAGALAGETQYF. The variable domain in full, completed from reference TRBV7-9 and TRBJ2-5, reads DTGVSQNPRHKITKRGQNVTFRCDPISEHNRLYWYRQTLGQGPEFLTYFQNEAQLEKSRLLSDRFSAERPKGSFSTLEIQRTEQGDSAMYLCASSLEGLAGALAGETQYFGPGTRLLVL.

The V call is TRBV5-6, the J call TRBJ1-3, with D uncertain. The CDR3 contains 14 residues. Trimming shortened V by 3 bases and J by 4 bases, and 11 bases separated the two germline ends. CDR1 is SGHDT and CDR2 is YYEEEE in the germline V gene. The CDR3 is CASSSDYSGNTIYF. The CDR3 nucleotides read TGTGCCAGCAGCTCGGACTATTCAGGAAACACCATATATTTT.

As DNA, the CDR3 is TGCAGCGCCACATCCGGGGCCTCCTACGAGCAGTACTTC. Translated: CSATSGASYEQYF. The chain has TRBV29-1 and TRBJ2-7; the D call may be TRBD1 or TRBD2 (5 bases each). Germline V gene sequence: CDR1 SQVTM, CDR2 ANQGSEA. The CDR3 extends over 13 amino acids. Trimming stripped 7 bases from V and 0 bases from J, with 13 bases between.

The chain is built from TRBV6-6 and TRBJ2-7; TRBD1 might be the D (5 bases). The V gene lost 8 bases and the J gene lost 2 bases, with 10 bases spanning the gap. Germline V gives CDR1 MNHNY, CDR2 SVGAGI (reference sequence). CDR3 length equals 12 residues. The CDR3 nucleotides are TGTGCCAGCCAAGCAGGGACCTACGAGCAGTACTTC. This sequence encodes CASQAGTYEQYF.

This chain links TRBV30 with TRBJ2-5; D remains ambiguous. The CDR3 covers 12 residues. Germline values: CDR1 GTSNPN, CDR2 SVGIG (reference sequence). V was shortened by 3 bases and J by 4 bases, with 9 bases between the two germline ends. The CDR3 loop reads CAWSYHTETQYF. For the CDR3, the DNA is TGTGCCTGGAGCTACCATACAGAGACCCAGTACTTC.

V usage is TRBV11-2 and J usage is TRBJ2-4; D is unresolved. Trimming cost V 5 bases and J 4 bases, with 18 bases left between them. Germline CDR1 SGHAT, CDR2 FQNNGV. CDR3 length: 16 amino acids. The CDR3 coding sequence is TGTGCCAGCAGCCCTGAGTTGGGCATAATGAAAAACATTCAGTACTTC. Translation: CASSPELGIMKNIQYF.